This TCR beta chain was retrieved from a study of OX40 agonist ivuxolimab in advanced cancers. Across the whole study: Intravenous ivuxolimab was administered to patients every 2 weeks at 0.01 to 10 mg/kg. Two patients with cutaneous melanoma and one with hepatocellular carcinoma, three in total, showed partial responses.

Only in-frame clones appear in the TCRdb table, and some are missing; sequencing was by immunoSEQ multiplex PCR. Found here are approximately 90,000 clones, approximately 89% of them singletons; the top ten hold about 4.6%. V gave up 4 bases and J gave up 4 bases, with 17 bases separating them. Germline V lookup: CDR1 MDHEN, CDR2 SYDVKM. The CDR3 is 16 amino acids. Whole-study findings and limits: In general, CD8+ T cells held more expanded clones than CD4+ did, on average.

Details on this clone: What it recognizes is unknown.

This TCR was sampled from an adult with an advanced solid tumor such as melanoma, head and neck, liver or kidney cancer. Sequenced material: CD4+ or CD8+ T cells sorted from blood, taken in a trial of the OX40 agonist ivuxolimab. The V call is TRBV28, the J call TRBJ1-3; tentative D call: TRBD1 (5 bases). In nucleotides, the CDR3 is TGTGCCAGCAGTTCCCGACAGCTGAGAAAAGGAAACACCATATATTTT. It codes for CASSSRQLRKGNTIYF.